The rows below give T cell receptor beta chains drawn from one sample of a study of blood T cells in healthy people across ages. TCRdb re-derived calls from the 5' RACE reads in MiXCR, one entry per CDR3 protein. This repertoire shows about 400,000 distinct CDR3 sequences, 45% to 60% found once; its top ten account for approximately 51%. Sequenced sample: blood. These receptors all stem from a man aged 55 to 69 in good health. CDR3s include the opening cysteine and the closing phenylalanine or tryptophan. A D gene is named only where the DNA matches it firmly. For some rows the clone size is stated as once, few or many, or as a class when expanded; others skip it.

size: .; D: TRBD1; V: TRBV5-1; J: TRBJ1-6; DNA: TGCGCCAGCAGCCAGGGGGATTATTCACCCCTCCACTTT; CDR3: CASSQGDYSPLHF
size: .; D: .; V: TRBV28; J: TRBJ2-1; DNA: TGTGCCAGCAGTTTGACGACCATTGAGCAGTTCTTC; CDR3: CASSLTTIEQFF
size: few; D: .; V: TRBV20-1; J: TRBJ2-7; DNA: TGCTCATTTAGCCCAGGGGGGCGCGAGCAGTACTTC; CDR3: CSFSPGGREQYF
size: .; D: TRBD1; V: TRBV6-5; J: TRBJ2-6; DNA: TGTGCCAGCCTGGCAGGGGGCAGCTCTGGGGCCAACGTCCTGACTTTC; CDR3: CASLAGGSSGANVLTF
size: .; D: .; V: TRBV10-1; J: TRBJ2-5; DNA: TGCGCCAGCAGTTCGGCCCAGGCAACCCAAGAGACCCAGTACTTC; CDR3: CASSSAQATQETQYF
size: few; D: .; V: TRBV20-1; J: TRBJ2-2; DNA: TGCAGTGCCCGACATTCGGCGGGGGAGCTGTTTTTT; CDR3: CSARHSAGELFF
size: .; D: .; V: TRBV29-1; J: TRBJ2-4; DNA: TGCAGCGTTGGAGTAGCTAGTCAAAACATTCAGTACTTC; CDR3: CSVGVASQNIQYF
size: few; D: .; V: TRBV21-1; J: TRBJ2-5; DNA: TGTGCCAGCAGCCCCGTGGGGGGGAACACCACACAAGAGACCCAGTACTTC; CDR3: CASSPVGGNTTQETQYF
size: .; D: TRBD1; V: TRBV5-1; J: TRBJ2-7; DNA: TGCGCCAGCAGATGGACAGGGAAATCCTACGAGCAGTACTTC; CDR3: CASRWTGKSYEQYF
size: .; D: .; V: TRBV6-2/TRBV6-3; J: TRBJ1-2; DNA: TGTGCCAGCGTTTCCCGGCCGAAGCTTTATGGCTACACCTTC; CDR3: CASVSRPKLYGYTF
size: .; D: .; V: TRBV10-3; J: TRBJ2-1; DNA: TGTGCCATCGGCGGAGGAACTGAGCAGTTCTTC; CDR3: CAIGGGTEQFF
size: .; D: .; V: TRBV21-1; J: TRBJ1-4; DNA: TGTGCCAGCAGCCGGCGGGACAGGGGGCGTCCGACTAATGAAAAACTGTTTTTT; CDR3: CASSRRDRGRPTNEKLFF
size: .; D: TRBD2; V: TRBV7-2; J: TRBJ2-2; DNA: TGTGCCAGCACTCCGGTAGCGGGAGGTTTCACCGGGGAGCTGTTTTTT; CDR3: CASTPVAGGFTGELFF
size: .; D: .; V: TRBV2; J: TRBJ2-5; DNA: TGTGCCAGCAGTGAAACGCGGACAGCCCAAGAGACCCAGTACTTC; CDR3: CASSETRTAQETQYF
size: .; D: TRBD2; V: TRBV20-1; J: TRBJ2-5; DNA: TGCAGTGCCTTCTCCACTAGCGGCCAAGAGACCCAGTACTTC; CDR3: CSAFSTSGQETQYF
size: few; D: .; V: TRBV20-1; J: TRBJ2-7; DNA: TGCAGTGCCCCCTTCCGGGGCGGGTCCTACGAGCAGTACTTC; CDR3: CSAPFRGGSYEQYF
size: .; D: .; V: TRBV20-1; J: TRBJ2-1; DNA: TGCAGTGCTCCCCTCCGAGGGAGCTCCTACAATGAGCAGTTCTTC; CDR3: CSAPLRGSSYNEQFF
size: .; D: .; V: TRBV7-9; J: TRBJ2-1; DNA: TGTGCCAGCAGCCCTGGTGGGTGGAACAATGAGCAGTTCTTC; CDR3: CASSPGGWNNEQFF
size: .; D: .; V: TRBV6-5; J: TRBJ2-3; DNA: TGTGCCAGCAGTACACTACATACGCAGTATTTT; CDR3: CASSTLHTQYF
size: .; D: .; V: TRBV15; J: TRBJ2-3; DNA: TGTGCCACCAGCAGAGATCAAGATACGCAGTATTTT; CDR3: CATSRDQDTQYF
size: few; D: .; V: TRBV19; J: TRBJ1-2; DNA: TGTGCCAGTAGTACCCGGACGGAGACGGGCTACACCTTC; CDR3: CASSTRTETGYTF
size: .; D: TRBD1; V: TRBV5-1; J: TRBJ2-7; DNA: TGCGCCAGCAGCCCCGTTCAGACAGGGTACAATGAGCAGTACTTC; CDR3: CASSPVQTGYNEQYF
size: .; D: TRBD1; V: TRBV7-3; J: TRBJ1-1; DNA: TGTGCCAGCAGCGCCCGACAGGGGGCTGAAGCTTTCTTT; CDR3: CASSARQGAEAFF
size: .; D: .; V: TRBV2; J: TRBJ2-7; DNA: TGTGCCAGCAGTGAAGGGGGGAGCGAGCAGTACTTC; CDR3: CASSEGGSEQYF
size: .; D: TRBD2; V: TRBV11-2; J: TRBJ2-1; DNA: TGTGCCAGCAGCCCCATACAGAGCGGGAGTAATGAGCAGTTCTTC; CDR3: CASSPIQSGSNEQFF
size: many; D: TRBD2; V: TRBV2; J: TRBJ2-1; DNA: TGTGCCAGCAGTGAATCCGGGGGGAATGAGCAGTTCTTC; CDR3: CASSESGGNEQFF
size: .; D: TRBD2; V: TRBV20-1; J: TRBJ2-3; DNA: TGCAGTGCCGTACCGGGGGGGAACACAGATACGCAGTATTTT; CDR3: CSAVPGGNTDTQYF
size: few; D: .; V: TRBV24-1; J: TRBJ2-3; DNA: TGTGCCACCAGTGATTTTCGATACAGGGCCCCTGGCTCAGATACGCAGTATTTT; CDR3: CATSDFRYRAPGSDTQYF
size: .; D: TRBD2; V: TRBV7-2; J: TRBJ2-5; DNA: TGTGCCAGCAGCTTGGGAGCTAGCGGGAGGAACCAAGAGACCCAGTACTTC; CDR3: CASSLGASGRNQETQYF
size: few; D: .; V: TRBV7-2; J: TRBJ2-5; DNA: TGTGCCAGCAGCTTAGCTGGAGCATTAAAAGAGACCCAGTACTTC; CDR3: CASSLAGALKETQYF
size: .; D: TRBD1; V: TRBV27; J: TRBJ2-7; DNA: TGTGCCAGCAGTGACGGGACAGGGGGTTACGAGCAGTACTTC; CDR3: CASSDGTGGYEQYF
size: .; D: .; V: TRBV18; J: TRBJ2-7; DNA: TGTGCCAGCTCACCACTCGGGGCAGGGGCCTACGAGCAGTACTTC; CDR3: CASSPLGAGAYEQYF
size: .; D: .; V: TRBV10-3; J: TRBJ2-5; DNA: TGTGCCATCAGTGAAAACAATGAGCAGTACTTC; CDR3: CAISENNEQYF